The 18 T cell receptor beta chains given below trace back to one sample, sequenced in a study of T cell responses to AZD1222 COVID-19 vaccine. Some clones are missing from TCRdb's copy, which holds only in-frame ones; the method was immunoSEQ multiplex PCR. The table shows around 130,000 clones, with more than 75% occurring only once. The sequences come from peripheral blood, collected 28 days after the second AZD1222 dose. The source is an adult who received the AZD1222 COVID-19 vaccine.

The chain employs TRBV3-1 (or the pseudogene TRBV3-2) and TRBJ1-1, with D hard to call. Germline V lookup: CDR1 LGHDT, CDR2 YNNKEL (reference sequence). The ends were cut back, 4 bases at V and 0 bases at J, with 21 bases in the middle. The CDR3 is made up of 18 amino acids. The DNA of the CDR3 is TGTGCCAGCAGCCCCTCTTATCGGCCACCCCCCATGAACACTGAAGCTTTCTTT. Translated, it gives CASSPSYRPPPMNTEAFF.

This chain joins TRBV7-2 and TRBJ2-1, with a possible D match to TRBD2 (6 bases). Trimming took off 5 bases at V and 5 bases at J, with 16 bases between the two ends. CDR1 SGHTA and CDR2 FQGNSA come from the germline V gene. The CDR3 length is 15 residues. CDR3 bases: TGTGCCAGCAGCCCGCGACCCCGGGAGAACAATGAGCAGTTCTTC. This sequence encodes CASSPRPRENNEQFF.

This chain uses TRBV4-2 with TRBJ2-1; D is undetermined. The CDR3 totals 15 residues. V was shortened by 6 bases and J by 3 bases, with 15 bases between the two germline ends. Germline lookup yields CDR1 LGHNA and CDR2 YNFKEQ. DNA of the CDR3: TGTGCCAGCAGTCCTACCGAACGGATCTACAATGAGCAGTTCTTC. Translating it yields CASSPTERIYNEQFF.

J is TRBJ1-1 and V is TRBV28; D gene ambiguous. Germline CDR1 and CDR2: MDHEN and SYDVKM. The CDR3 is made up of 13 amino acids. Trimming stripped 7 bases from V and 6 bases from J, with 15 bases between. The CDR3 protein is CASISPVVAEAFF. The CDR3 nucleotides are TGTGCCAGCATCAGCCCTGTGGTTGCTGAAGCTTTCTTT.

The sample holds one count of this clone. The chain recombines TRBV19 with TRBJ1-1, with 7 bases that match TRBD1. Germline trimming cut 5 bases from V and 0 bases from J; bases unmatched to any gene: 6. Germline values: CDR1 LNHDA, CDR2 SQIVND (reference sequence). This CDR3 is 15 amino acids long. The CDR3 sequence: CASSDLGQMNTEAFF. CDR3 in DNA: TGTGCCAGTAGTGACTTGGGACAGATGAACACTGAAGCTTTCTTT.

The chain links TRBV3-1 (or the pseudogene TRBV3-2) to TRBJ2-2; 7 bases line up with TRBD2. The CDR3 consists of 18 residues. Germline CDR1 is LGHDT and CDR2 is YNNKEL (reference sequence). With V trimmed by 0 bases and J by 0 bases, 7 bases remained unmatched. CDR3 sequence: CASSQDAWREPNTGELFF. The CDR3 nucleotides read TGTGCCAGCAGCCAAGATGCCTGGCGGGAGCCGAACACCGGGGAGCTGTTTTTT.

The V and J genes are TRBV18 and TRBJ2-5; D is undetermined. V shed 10 bases and J shed 7 bases, with 7 bases lying between them. The CDR3 covers 9 residues. CDR1 is KGHSH, CDR2 LQKENI, per germline. CDR3 residues: CATEGTQYF. CDR3 nucleotides: TGTGCCACCGAAGGGACCCAGTACTTC.

Worth noting for this clone: This same CDR3 is encoded by further DNA sequences in the sample. The gene calls are TRBV3-1 (or the pseudogene TRBV3-2) and TRBJ2-7; D call uncertain. CDR1 is LGHDT and CDR2 is YNNKEL in the germline V gene (reference sequence). The CDR3 has 11 residues. The V end was cut by 1 base, the J end by 4 bases, with 2 bases between. For the CDR3, the DNA is TGTGCCAGCAGCCAAGGTTACGAGCAGTACTTC. Translated: CASSQGYEQYF.

The rearrangement links TRBV2 to TRBJ2-7; 10 bases map to TRBD1. The ends lost 6 bases at V and 2 bases at J; junction bases unmatched: 4. The CDR3 spans 14 residues. Germline V gene data show CDR1 as SNHLY and CDR2 as FYNNEI. The CDR3 DNA is TGTGCCAGCAGCGGACAGGGGGTCCCCTACGAGCAGTACTTC. This translates into CASSGQGVPYEQYF.

V usage is TRBV28 and J usage is TRBJ2-1; 7 nucleotides align to TRBD2. J was trimmed by 7 bases and V by 2 bases; bases with no gene match: 11. CDR1 MDHEN and CDR2 SYDVKM come from the germline V gene. There are 16 residues in the CDR3. The CDR3 sequence: CASSLGGGLLGNEQFF. DNA for the CDR3: TGTGCCAGCAGTTTAGGGGGAGGGCTCCTCGGGAATGAGCAGTTCTTC.

The chain has TRBV5-1 and TRBJ1-3; D might be TRBD1 (6 bases). The CDR3 consists of 14 residues. Between the trimmed V and J ends, which lost 3 bases and 2 bases, there was a span of 9 bases. CDR1 SGHRS and CDR2 YFSETQ come from the germline V gene. The CDR3 is CASSSGAPGNTIYF. The CDR3, as DNA: TGCGCCAGCAGCTCGGGGGCCCCTGGAAACACCATATATTTT.

The rearrangement links TRBV7-9 to TRBJ2-7; D is tentatively TRBD1 or TRBD2 (5 bases each). The CDR3 spans 15 residues. Germline V lookup: CDR1 SEHNR, CDR2 FQNEAQ (reference sequence). Trimming cost V 5 bases and J 1 base, with 15 bases left between them. CDR3 in DNA: TGTGCCAGCAGCGCCCGGGTGGGACCGTCCTACGAGCAGTACTTC. Its protein product is CASSARVGPSYEQYF.

The V gene is TRBV7-2, the J gene TRBJ2-1, with D unclear. There are 12 residues in the CDR3. Trimming removed 2 bases from V and 3 bases from J, with 2 bases in between. The V gene's germline CDR1 is SGHTA and CDR2 FQGNSA. In DNA form, the CDR3 reads TGTGCCAGCAGCTTAAGCTACAATGAGCAGTTCTTC. Translation: CASSLSYNEQFF.

This chain connects TRBV5-4 to TRBJ1-2; no clear D. With 9 bases removed from V and 1 base from J, the gap between germline ends came to 16 bases. CDR3 length equals 14 residues. Germline V gene lookup returns CDR1 SGHNT and CDR2 YYREEE (reference sequence). Here the CDR3 reads CATQRNKNNYGYTF. The CDR3 bases are TGTGCCACCCAACGGAACAAGAATAACTATGGCTACACCTTC.

This clone was picked up one time. The V gene is TRBV5-1, the J gene TRBJ2-7, with 7 bases fitting TRBD1. The J segment lost 0 bases and the V segment lost 3 bases, leaving 3 bases of the junction unmatched. Germline V gene data show CDR1 as SGHRS and CDR2 as YFSETQ. This CDR3 spans 14 amino acids. CDR3 DNA sequence: TGCGCCAGCAGCTGGTGGACAGGCTCCTACGAGCAGTACTTC. Its translation: CASSWWTGSYEQYF.

The chain couples TRBV7-6 to TRBJ1-1; weak D call: TRBD1 (5 bases). Trimming pared 1 base from V and 1 base from J, leaving 7 bases between. CDR1 and CDR2 (germline): SGHVS, FNYEAQ. The CDR3 is 14 amino acids. CDR3 in DNA: TGTGCCAGCAGCTTAGTGGGGGAGAACACTGAAGCTTTCTTT. It codes for CASSLVGENTEAFF.

This clone appeared once. CDR3: CASSLADTQYF. CDR3 bases: TGTGCCAGCAGCTTGGCAGATACGCAGTATTTT. V is TRBV7-2 and J is TRBJ2-3; D is undetermined. V was pared by 3 bases and J by 4 bases, with 2 bases between. Germline V CDR1 and CDR2: SGHTA, FQGNSA. The CDR3 has 11 amino acids. Complete variable domain (other parts from reference TRBV7-2 and TRBJ2-3): GAGVSQSPSNKVTEKGKDVELRCDPISGHTALYWYRQSLGQGLEFLIYFQGNSAPDKSGLPSDRFSAERTGGSVSTLTIQRTQQEDSAVYLCASSLADTQYFGPGTRLTVL.

CDR3 loop: CASSLGGLSGANVLTF. The CDR3 DNA reads as TGCGCCAGCAGCTTGGGAGGGTTGTCTGGGGCCAACGTCCTGACTTTC. This chain connects TRBV5-1 to TRBJ2-6, with a possible D match to TRBD2 (5 bases). The CDR3 extends over 16 amino acids. The V gene lost 0 bases and the J gene lost 1 base, with 8 bases spanning the gap. Germline V gene data show CDR1 as SGHRS and CDR2 as YFSETQ.